These 16 T cell receptor beta chains came from one sample sequenced in a study of blood T cell repertoires in COVID-19. Repertoires were generated with immunoSEQ multiplex PCR, while TCRdb's copy carries only in-frame clones and drops some. The table includes around 340,000 clones, around 80% detected once. The source material was peripheral blood. All receptors come from a man aged 30 to 39 with active or convalescent COVID-19.

Regarding this clone: Other nucleotide sequences in the sample specify the same CDR3. V and J are TRBV30 and TRBJ1-5, with D possibly being TRBD1 (6 bases). Germline V gene sequence: CDR1 GTSNPN, CDR2 SVGIG (reference sequence). The CDR3 extends over 13 amino acids. V was clipped by 2 bases and J by 4 bases, with 9 bases between them. The CDR3 DNA reads TGTGCCTGGAGTCCGGACAGAAATCAGCCCCAGCATTTT. Its translation: CAWSPDRNQPQHF.

The CDR3 loop is CASSYSGTINEKLFF. The CDR3 nucleotides are TGTGCCAGCAGCTACTCCGGGACAATCAATGAAAAACTGTTTTTT. The J gene is TRBJ1-4, the V gene TRBV7-2; the D gene is possibly TRBD1 (6 bases). CDR3 length equals 15 residues. V was clipped by 4 bases and J by 5 bases, with 14 bases between them. The germline CDR1 and CDR2 sequences are SGHTA and FQGNSA.

The V and J genes are TRBV29-1 and TRBJ2-2; D call uncertain. Germline CDR1 SQVTM, CDR2 ANQGSEA. The CDR3 runs to 13 residues. The CDR3 is CTAGWSHTGELFF. CDR3 nucleotide sequence: TGCACCGCCGGGTGGTCTCACACCGGGGAGCTGTTTTTT.

This rearrangement joins TRBV6-2 or TRBV6-3 to TRBJ2-2; the D is unclear. CDR3 length equals 14 residues. Deletions cut 2 bases from V and 0 bases from J, with 4 bases between. From germline, CDR1 is MNHEY and CDR2 SVGEGT. As DNA, the CDR3 is TGTGCCAGCAGTTACGTATCGAACACCGGGGAGCTGTTTTTT. This sequence encodes CASSYVSNTGELFF.

In regard to this clone: Additional DNA sequences in this sample encode the identical CDR3. The chain combines TRBV3-1 (or the pseudogene TRBV3-2) with TRBJ2-5, with TRBD1 as a possible D gene (7 bases). The CDR3 spans 14 residues. The V and J ends lost 6 bases and 5 bases respectively, with 16 bases between them. Germline CDR1 reads LGHDT; CDR2 reads YNNKEL (reference sequence). DNA of the CDR3: TGTGCCAGCAGTCAGGAGACAGGGAGGGAGACCCAGTACTTC. It codes for CASSQETGRETQYF.

This clone was recorded only once. This chain connects TRBV5-3 to TRBJ2-1; D gene uncertain. TRBV5-3 is filed as an ORF, its function uncertain. V was cut by 0 bases and J by 4 bases, with 11 bases left in between. The CDR3 covers 15 residues. CDR3 protein: CARSLATVIYNEQFF. The CDR3 nucleotides read TGTGCCAGAAGCTTGGCAACGGTAATTTACAATGAGCAGTTCTTC.

This clone appeared a few times. A read error may account for a junction end that differs from germline. The chain employs TRBV6-6 and TRBJ2-5; maybe TRBD2 (5 bases). The germline gives CDR1 MNHNY, CDR2 SVGAGI (reference sequence). The CDR3 is 15 amino acids. CDR3 DNA sequence: TGTGCCAGCAGTGACTCCGGGCCGCGGGAAGAGACCCAGTACTTC. Encoded protein: CASSDSGPREETQYF.

This clone showed up just once. The J gene is TRBJ2-2, the V gene TRBV12-5; 11 bases are a match to TRBD2. The CDR3 consists of 16 residues. V lost 0 bases and J lost 5; bases outside the gene matches: 2. Germline CDR1 LGHNT, CDR2 FRNRAP. CDR3 in amino acids: CASGLVPSGRTGELFF. CDR3 DNA: TGTGCTAGTGGTTTGGTACCTAGCGGGAGGACCGGGGAGCTGTTTTTT. The full variable domain, completed using reference TRBV12-5 and TRBJ2-2, is DARVTQTPRHKVTEMGQEVTMRCQPILGHNTVFWYRQTMMQGLELLAYFRNRAPLDDSGMPKDRFSAEMPDATLATLKIQPSEPRDSAVYFCASGLVPSGRTGELFFGEGSRLTVL.

V gene TRBV19 combines with J gene TRBJ1-1, with D unclear. Looked up from germline, CDR1 is LNHDA and CDR2 is SQIVND (reference sequence). The CDR3 covers 17 residues. V was clipped by 3 bases and J by 2 bases, with 19 bases between them. The CDR3 DNA reads TGTGCCAGTAGTATTGGGCCCCAGCGGGCCAAAAACACTGAAGCTTTCTTT. This sequence encodes CASSIGPQRAKNTEAFF.

The V call is TRBV19, the J call TRBJ2-3, with 9 bases fitting TRBD1. CDR3 length: 14 amino acids. J lost 4 bases, V lost 3 bases, and 2 bases had no gene match. The germline V gene has CDR1 LNHDA and CDR2 SQIVND (reference sequence). Here the CDR3 DNA reads TGTGCCAGTAGTATTCGACAGGGGGCAGATACGCAGTATTTT. Its protein product is CASSIRQGADTQYF.

A single count supports this clone. The J gene is TRBJ1-5, the V gene TRBV19; D ambiguous. Germline V CDR1 and CDR2: LNHDA, SQIVND (reference sequence). The CDR3 is 16 residues long. The V and J ends lost 3 bases and 1 base respectively, with 13 bases between them. Written as DNA, the CDR3 is TGTGCCAGTAGTATGGGATGGACTCAGAGCAATCAGCCCCAGCATTTT. It encodes CASSMGWTQSNQPQHF.

In this sample, this clone turned up a few times. The chain recombines TRBV19 with TRBJ1-4; no reliable D call. V was clipped by 8 bases and J by 5 bases, with 6 bases between them. The CDR3 sequence is 11 residues long. Germline values: CDR1 LNHDA, CDR2 SQIVND (reference sequence). CDR3 loop: CASERNEKLFF. The CDR3 nucleotides read TGTGCCAGTGAGCGGAATGAAAAACTGTTTTTT.

The chain combines TRBV2 with TRBJ1-5; D gene uncertain. There are 13 residues in the CDR3. Trimming removed 4 bases from V and 1 base from J, with 5 bases in between. Germline CDR1 is SNHLY and CDR2 is FYNNEI. The CDR3 DNA sequence: TGTGCCAGCAGTGGACAAAGCAATCAGCCCCAGCATTTT. Translating gives CASSGQSNQPQHF.

This clone has just one count. This chain links TRBV5-1 with TRBJ1-3; 7 bases are shared with TRBD1. V was clipped by 3 bases and J by 3 bases; unmatched bases: 12. Germline CDR1 SGHRS, CDR2 YFSETQ. The CDR3 extends over 17 amino acids. CDR3 loop: CASSSFLTGTDGNTIYF. Here the CDR3 DNA reads TGCGCCAGCAGCTCGTTTCTTACAGGGACAGATGGAAACACCATATATTTT. The full variable domain, its missing parts supplied by reference TRBV5-1 and TRBJ1-3, is KAGVTQTPRYLIKTRGQQVTLSCSPISGHRSVSWYQQTPGQGLQFLFEYFSETQRNKGNFPGRFSGRQFSNSRSEMNVSTLELGDSALYLCASSSFLTGTDGNTIYFGEGSWLTVV.

This chain links TRBV29-1 with TRBJ1-1; D remains unclear. The germline CDR1 and CDR2 sequences are SQVTM and ANQGSEA. The CDR3 totals 9 residues. The V gene lost 7 bases and the J gene lost 6 bases, with 6 bases spanning the gap. The CDR3 nucleotides read TGCAGCGCCGGAGCTGAAGCTTTCTTT. Amino acids: CSAGAEAFF.

The rearrangement joins TRBV7-6 to TRBJ2-2, with a tentative D call TRBD1 (7 bases). The CDR3 is 16 amino acids. The V end lost 1 base, the J end lost 5 bases, and 14 bases lay between the germline ends. Per the germline V gene, CDR1 is SGHVS and CDR2 is FNYEAQ. The CDR3 here is CASSLGGTAITGELFF. As DNA, the CDR3 is TGTGCCAGCAGCTTAGGCGGGACAGCAATAACCGGGGAGCTGTTTTTT.